This TCR beta chain was identified during a study of beta chain features in type 1 diabetes (dated by TCRdb to 2016 to 2019). Some background on the complete study: Mean age, gender distribution, total cell number and subset yield were not different between patients and healthy donors. A total of 100 million to 110 million sorted cells were examined across all samples, and a strong correlation was observed between cell number per subset and RNA yield. In the study, recently diagnosed type 1 diabetes patients and matched healthy donors were compared on the TCRB repertoires of their sorted circulating CD4+ T cell subsets. Whereas all 30 or so donors provided naive and central memory subsets, regulatory and stem cell-like memory subsets were isolated from just 8 patients and roughly 8 healthy donors.

Each donor gave one peripheral blood draw, averaging roughly 120 mL, which was collected into heparinised tubes. A BD FACSAria II was used to sort naive, central memory, regulatory and stem cell-like memory CD4+ T cells with a panel that included CD45RO, CCR7, CD25, CD127, CD95 and CD27. A purity above 98% was achieved for all sorted populations. PBMCs were isolated immediately by Lymphoprep density gradient centrifugation and stained directly without culture. So that batch effects would be minimized, each experiment stained and sorted samples in pairs, pairing one healthy donor with one patient. Results and caveats for the whole study, not just this receptor: Because small numbers of individuals were included in the HLA sub-analyses, any influence of HLA type on TCRB rearrangement was left unresolved. PCR may preferentially amplify shorter templates, but because patient and control samples were amplified and corrected together, any resulting skew would affect both groups equally. Naive, central memory and regulatory TCRB repertoires appeared to be more similar among patients than among healthy donors. Sequencing cDNA rather than genomic DNA could over-represent highly expressing activated cells, although activation and CD3 levels did not differ between groups. A moderate but significant shortening of TCRB CDR3 length was observed in type 1 diabetes patients in all four CD4+ subsets. At VDJ recombination sites, patients with type 1 diabetes made fewer insertions and deleted more nucleotides, a pattern implying thymic rearrangement abnormalities.

V lost 1 base and J lost 3 bases; the stretch between them is 12 bases long. Per the germline V gene, SGDLS is the CDR1 and YYNGEE is the CDR2. The CDR3 measures 15 amino acids from cysteine to phenylalanine. Only the CDR3 region is kept as DNA, spanning 45 bases read in frame from base 1. This clone was detected a few times. Its antigen remains unidentified. Per-nucleotide qualities are absent, and no much larger clonotype sits a single base away. All of the isolated RNA was reverse transcribed with the High Capacity cDNA Reverse Transcription Kit, so expressed TCRB transcripts were sequenced. Deep immunoSEQ sequencing was applied to naive, central memory and regulatory T cell samples, giving an average of roughly 3.5 million total reads per sample. After sorted cells were lysed in RLT buffer, RNA was extracted with DNase-treated RNeasy Micro or Mini kits, with the choice depending on cell number. To prevent cross-contamination, each cell subset was processed individually, whereas patient and healthy donor samples were processed jointly. Using the immunoSEQ multiplex PCR, TCRB sequences were amplified from cDNA into 87-bp fragments spanning the CDR3 region. Amplicons were sequenced on the Illumina HiSeq platform. In the paper's pipeline: PCR bias was computationally corrected using synthetic template baselines, reads within Hamming distance 2 were collapsed, and singletons that could not be merged were discarded. Reads were aligned against IMGT to assign V, D and J genes, CDR3 length and insertions or deletions at six rearrangement sites. Clonotype counts were normalized to sorted cell number within each subset before computing true diversity and Gini coefficients with the tcR R package. The overlap coefficient, calculated on TCRB nucleotide sequences, was used to quantify repertoire sharing. As stored in TCRdb, this immuneACCESS dataset retains in-frame rearrangements with V and J assigned. A fraction of the clones does not appear; measured against another copy, unresolved V genes explain less than half of the discrepancy, and the remainder lacks a known reason. Clone size and V and J calls were adopted from that table, with D and trimming inferred from the DNA. The sample includes around 130,000 clones, with roughly 10% observed a single time. The ten largest clones capture 0.6% to 0.9% of the sample.

Sequences were obtained from central memory CD4+ T cells from blood. The rearrangement combines TRBV9 with TRBJ2-3; a confident D gene designation cannot be given. The TCR originated in a man aged 25-40 years with type 1 diabetes. The base sequence is TGTGCCAGCAGCGTATGGTTGACTGAAACAGATACGCAGTATTTT. It encodes CASSVWLTETDTQYF.